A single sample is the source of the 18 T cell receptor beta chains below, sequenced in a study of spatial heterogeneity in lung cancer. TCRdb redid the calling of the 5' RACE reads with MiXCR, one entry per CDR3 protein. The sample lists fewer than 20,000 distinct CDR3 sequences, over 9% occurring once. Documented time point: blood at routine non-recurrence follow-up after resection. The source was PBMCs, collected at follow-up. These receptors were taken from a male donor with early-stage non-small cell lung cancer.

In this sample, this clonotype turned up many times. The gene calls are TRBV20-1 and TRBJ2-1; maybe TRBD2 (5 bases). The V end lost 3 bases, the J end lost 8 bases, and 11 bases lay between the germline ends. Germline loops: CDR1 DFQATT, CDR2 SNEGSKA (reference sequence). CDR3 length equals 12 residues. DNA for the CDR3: TGCAGTGCTAGTGAACTAGTCGATGAGCAGTTCTTC. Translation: CSASELVDEQFF.

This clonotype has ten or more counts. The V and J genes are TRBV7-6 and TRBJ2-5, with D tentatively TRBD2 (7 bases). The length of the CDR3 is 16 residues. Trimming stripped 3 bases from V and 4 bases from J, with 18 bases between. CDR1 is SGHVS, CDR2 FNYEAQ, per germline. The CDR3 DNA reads TGTGCCAGCAGCTTCCTCGGGGGGCGAGCGGGAGAGACCCAGTACTTC. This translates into CASSFLGGRAGETQYF.

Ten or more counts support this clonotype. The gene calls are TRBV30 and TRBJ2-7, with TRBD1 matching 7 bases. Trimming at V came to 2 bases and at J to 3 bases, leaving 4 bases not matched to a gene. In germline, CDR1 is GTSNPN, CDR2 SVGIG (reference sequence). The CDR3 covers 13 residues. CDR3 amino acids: CAWSRGQYYEQYF. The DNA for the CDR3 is TGTGCCTGGAGTCGGGGACAGTACTACGAGCAGTACTTC.

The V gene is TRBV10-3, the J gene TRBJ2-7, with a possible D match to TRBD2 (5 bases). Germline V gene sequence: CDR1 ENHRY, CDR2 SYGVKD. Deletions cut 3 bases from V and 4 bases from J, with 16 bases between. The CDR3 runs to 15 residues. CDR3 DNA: TGTGCCATCAGTGACCCACTGAGGGCCAGGTACGAGCAGTACTTC. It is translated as CAISDPLRARYEQYF.

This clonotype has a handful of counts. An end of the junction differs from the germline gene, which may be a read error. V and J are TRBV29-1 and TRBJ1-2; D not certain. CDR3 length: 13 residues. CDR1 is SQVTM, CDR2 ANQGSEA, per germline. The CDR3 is CSVDSPGLYGCTF. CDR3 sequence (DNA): TGCAGCGTTGATTCCCCCGGGCTCTATGGCTGCACCTTC. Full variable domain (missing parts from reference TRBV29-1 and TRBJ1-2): SAVISQKPSRDICQRGTSLTIQCQVDSQVTMMFWYRQQPGQSLTLIATANQGSEATYESGFVIDKFPISRPNLTFSTLTVSNMSPEDSSIYLCSVDSPGLYGCTFGSGTRLTVV.

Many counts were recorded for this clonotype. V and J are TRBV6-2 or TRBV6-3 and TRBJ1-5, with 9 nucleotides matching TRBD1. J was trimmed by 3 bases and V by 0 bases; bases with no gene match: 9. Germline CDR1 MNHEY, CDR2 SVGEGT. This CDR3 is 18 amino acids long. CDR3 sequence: CASSYSRDRGRINQPQHF. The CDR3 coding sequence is TGTGCCAGCAGTTACTCGAGAGACAGGGGGAGAATCAATCAGCCCCAGCATTTT.

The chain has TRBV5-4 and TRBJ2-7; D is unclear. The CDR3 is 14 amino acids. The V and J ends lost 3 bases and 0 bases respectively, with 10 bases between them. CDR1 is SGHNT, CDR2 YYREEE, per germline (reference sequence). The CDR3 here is CASSSPGFSYEQYF. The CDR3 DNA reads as TGTGCCAGCAGCTCACCCGGGTTCTCCTACGAGCAGTACTTC.

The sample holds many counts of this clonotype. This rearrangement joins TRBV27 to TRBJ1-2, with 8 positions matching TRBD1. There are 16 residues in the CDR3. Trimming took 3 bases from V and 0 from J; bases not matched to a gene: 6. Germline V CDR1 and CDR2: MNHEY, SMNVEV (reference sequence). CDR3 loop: CASSFLGQATNYGYTF. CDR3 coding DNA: TGTGCCAGCAGTTTTTTGGGACAGGCTACTAACTATGGCTACACCTTC.

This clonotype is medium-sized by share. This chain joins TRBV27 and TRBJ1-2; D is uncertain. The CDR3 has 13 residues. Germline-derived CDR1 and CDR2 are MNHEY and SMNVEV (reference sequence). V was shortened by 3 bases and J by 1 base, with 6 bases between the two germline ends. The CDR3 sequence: CASSLGSNYGYTF. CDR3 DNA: TGTGCCAGCAGTTTGGGTAGTAACTATGGCTACACCTTC.

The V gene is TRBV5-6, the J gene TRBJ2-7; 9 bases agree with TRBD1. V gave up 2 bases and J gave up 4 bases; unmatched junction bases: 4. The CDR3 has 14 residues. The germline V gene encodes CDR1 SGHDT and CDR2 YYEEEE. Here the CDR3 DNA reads TGTGCCAGCAGCTTTCGGGACAGGGCTTACGAGCAGTACTTC. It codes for CASSFRDRAYEQYF.

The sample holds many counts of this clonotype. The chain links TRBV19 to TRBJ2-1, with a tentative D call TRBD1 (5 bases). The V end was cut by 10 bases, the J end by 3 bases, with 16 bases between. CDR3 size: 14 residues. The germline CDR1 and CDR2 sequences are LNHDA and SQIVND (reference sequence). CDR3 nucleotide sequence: TGTGCCACCTCCCCCAGGCAGGGCTACAATGAGCAGTTCTTC. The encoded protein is CATSPRQGYNEQFF. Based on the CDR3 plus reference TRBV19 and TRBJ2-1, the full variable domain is DGGITQSPKYLFRKEGQNVTLSCEQNLNHDAMYWYRQDPGQGLRLIYYSQIVNDFQKGDIAEGYSVSREKKESFPLTVTSAQKNPTAFYLCATSPRQGYNEQFFGPGTRLTVL.

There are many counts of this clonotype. The CDR3 region has the DNA TGTGCCAGCAGTTTAGAGGCGGGAGGGCCTACAGATACGCAGTATTTT. This translates into CASSLEAGGPTDTQYF. The chain recombines TRBV28 with TRBJ2-3; TRBD2 matches at 9 bases. The germline V gene has CDR1 MDHEN and CDR2 SYDVKM. The ends lost 2 bases at V and 3 bases at J; junction bases unmatched: 6. The CDR3 has 16 residues. Combining the CDR3 with reference TRBV28 and TRBJ2-3 gives the whole variable domain DVKVTQSSRYLVKRTGEKVFLECVQDMDHENMFWYRQDPGLGLRLIYFSYDVKMKEKGDIPEGYSVSREKKERFSLILESASTNQTSMYLCASSLEAGGPTDTQYFGPGTRLTVL.

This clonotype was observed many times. CDR3 residues: CSASFRAGRADTQYF. The CDR3 DNA sequence: TGCAGTGCTAGTTTCAGGGCCGGGAGAGCAGATACGCAGTATTTT. V and J are TRBV20-1 and TRBJ2-3, with a tentative D call TRBD2 (6 bases). Germline V gives CDR1 DFQATT, CDR2 SNEGSKA (reference sequence). This CDR3 contains 15 residues. V was shortened by 3 bases and J by 4 bases, with 17 bases between the two germline ends.

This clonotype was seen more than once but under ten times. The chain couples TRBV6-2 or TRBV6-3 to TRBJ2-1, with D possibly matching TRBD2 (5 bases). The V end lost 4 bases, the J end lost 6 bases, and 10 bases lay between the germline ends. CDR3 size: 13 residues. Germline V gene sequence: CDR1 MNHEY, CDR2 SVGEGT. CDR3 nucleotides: TGTGCCAGCAGTTCGCCTAGCCCCAATGAGCAGTTCTTC. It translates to CASSSPSPNEQFF.

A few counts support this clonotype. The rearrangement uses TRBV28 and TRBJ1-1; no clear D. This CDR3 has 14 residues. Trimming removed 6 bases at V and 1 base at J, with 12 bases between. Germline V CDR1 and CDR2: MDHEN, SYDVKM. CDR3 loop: CASSLRLTNTEAFF. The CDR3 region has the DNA TGTGCCAGCAGCCTCAGGCTGACGAACACTGAAGCTTTCTTT. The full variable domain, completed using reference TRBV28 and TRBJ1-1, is DVKVTQSSRYLVKRTGEKVFLECVQDMDHENMFWYRQDPGLGLRLIYFSYDVKMKEKGDIPEGYSVSREKKERFSLILESASTNQTSMYLCASSLRLTNTEAFFGQGTRLTVV.

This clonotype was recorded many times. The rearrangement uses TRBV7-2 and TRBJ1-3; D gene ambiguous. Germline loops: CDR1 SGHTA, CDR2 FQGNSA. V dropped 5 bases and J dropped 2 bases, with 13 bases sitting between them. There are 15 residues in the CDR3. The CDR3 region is CASSPYPAAGNTIYF. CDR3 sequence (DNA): TGTGCCAGCAGCCCGTACCCGGCAGCTGGAAACACCATATATTTT.

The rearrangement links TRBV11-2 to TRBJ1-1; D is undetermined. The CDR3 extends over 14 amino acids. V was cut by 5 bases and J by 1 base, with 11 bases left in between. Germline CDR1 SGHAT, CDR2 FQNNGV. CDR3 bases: TGTGCCAGCAGCCCCGGACGGACGAACACTGAAGCTTTCTTT. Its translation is CASSPGRTNTEAFF.

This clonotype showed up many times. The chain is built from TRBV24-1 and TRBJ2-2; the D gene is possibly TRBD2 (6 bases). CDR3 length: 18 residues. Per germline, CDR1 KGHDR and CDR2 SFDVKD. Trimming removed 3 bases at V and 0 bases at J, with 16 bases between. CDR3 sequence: CATSDRLARNANTGELFF. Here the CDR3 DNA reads TGTGCCACCAGTGATCGGCTAGCGCGCAACGCGAACACCGGGGAGCTGTTTTTT.